The 25 T cell receptor beta chains below were found in one sample sequenced in a study of shared clonotypes between healthy human individuals. Some clones are missing from TCRdb's copy, which holds only in-frame ones; the method was immunoSEQ multiplex PCR. The data show under 2.5 million clones, 92% seen once. Sequencing was performed on naive CD4+ T cells from PBMCs. Stated subset: CD45RA+ positively selected. The receptors here all came from a man aged 18 to 30 in good health. Some clones in this sample may be carry-over from other donors' samples.

The chain couples TRBV4-1 to TRBJ1-3, with D possibly matching TRBD1 (5 bases). The germline V gene encodes CDR1 MGHRA and CDR2 YSYEKL. This CDR3 spans 15 amino acids. Trimming took off 7 bases at V and 0 bases at J, with 13 bases between the two ends. The CDR3 sequence is CASTPVGTSGNTIYF. CDR3 DNA: TGCGCCAGCACCCCAGTAGGGACCTCTGGAAACACCATATATTTT.

The chain joins TRBV4-2 to TRBJ2-5; D is unresolved. CDR3 length equals 15 residues. V shed 2 bases and J shed 5 bases, with 15 bases lying between them. Germline CDR1 reads LGHNA; CDR2 reads YNFKEQ. The CDR3: CASSQILNPGETQYF. The CDR3, as DNA: TGTGCCAGCAGCCAAATCCTGAACCCTGGGGAGACCCAGTACTTC.

This clone occurred once. J is TRBJ2-5 and V is TRBV7-3, with TRBD2 matching 7 bases. Germline-derived CDR1 and CDR2 are SGHTA and FQGTGA. The CDR3 runs to 15 residues. J lost 1 base, V lost 3 bases, and 5 bases had no gene match. The CDR3 spells CASSLGPSGQETQYF. For the CDR3, the DNA is TGTGCCAGCAGCTTGGGGCCTAGCGGCCAAGAGACCCAGTACTTC.

The genes are TRBV28 and TRBJ2-5, with 7 bases that match TRBD1. Germline CDR1 MDHEN, CDR2 SYDVKM. The trim removed 5 bases at V and 5 bases at J, leaving 11 bases unmatched. This CDR3 has 15 residues. CDR3 in amino acids: CASSTRTGVSETQYF. CDR3 in DNA: TGTGCCAGCAGTACTAGAACAGGGGTCTCGGAGACCCAGTACTTC.

This clone came up once. The chain is built from TRBV9 and TRBJ2-3, with D possibly TRBD2 on 6 matching bases. The CDR3 extends over 14 amino acids. V was cut by 0 bases and J by 5 bases, with 10 bases left in between. The germline V gene encodes CDR1 SGDLS and CDR2 YYNGEE. Written as DNA, the CDR3 is TGTGCCAGCAGCGTAGACTGGGGAGGAGATACGCAGTATTTT. It yields the protein CASSVDWGGDTQYF. Based on the CDR3 plus reference TRBV9 and TRBJ2-3, the full variable domain is DSGVTQTPKHLITATGQRVTLRCSPRSGDLSVYWYQQSLDQGLQFLIQYYNGEERAKGNILERFSAQQFPDLHSELNLSSLELGDSALYFCASSVDWGGDTQYFGPGTRLTVL.

The V call is TRBV11-3, the J call TRBJ2-1; D is unresolved. Germline assignment: CDR1 SGHNT and CDR2 YENEEA. This CDR3 has 14 residues. V shed 5 bases and J shed 9 bases, with 17 bases lying between them. The CDR3 coding sequence is TGTGCCAGCAGCCCCATCAGGCAGCCGGCTGAGCAGTTCTTC. The encoded protein is CASSPIRQPAEQFF.

This clone was recorded once. The chain recombines TRBV10-1 with TRBJ2-7; possibly TRBD2 for D (5 bases). V lost 3 bases to trimming and J lost 6 bases, with 18 bases between them. Germline V gene data show CDR1 as WNHNN and CDR2 as SYGVQD (reference sequence). The CDR3 runs to 15 residues. The CDR3 spells CASSDPREGKSEQYF. As DNA, the CDR3 is TGCGCCAGCAGTGACCCCCGTGAGGGAAAAAGCGAGCAGTACTTC.

This rearrangement joins TRBV9 to TRBJ2-1; 8 bases map to TRBD2. Germline CDR1 SGDLS, CDR2 YYNGEE. The trim removed 4 bases at V and 10 bases at J, leaving 13 bases unmatched. The CDR3 loop spans 15 amino acids. The CDR3 loop is CASSSRTSSEGEQFF. The DNA for the CDR3 is TGTGCCAGCAGCTCACGGACTAGCTCGGAGGGGGAGCAGTTCTTC.

The rearrangement links TRBV11-3 to TRBJ2-3, with D perhaps matching TRBD1 or TRBD2 (6 bases each). This CDR3 region has 14 residues. Trimming shortened V by 3 bases and J by 5 bases, and 12 bases separated the two germline ends. CDR1 and CDR2 from the germline V gene are SGHNT and YENEEA. The CDR3 region has the DNA TGTGCCAGCAGCTTGAGGGGGGAGAGAGATACGCAGTATTTT. This sequence encodes CASSLRGERDTQYF.

This clone was seen a single time. The V and J genes are TRBV5-1 and TRBJ2-5, with D possibly matching TRBD1 (6 bases). The CDR3 loop spans 15 amino acids. Germline V gene data show CDR1 as SGHRS and CDR2 as YFSETQ. Trimming took off 2 bases at V and 5 bases at J, with 16 bases between the two ends. CDR3 in DNA: TGCGCCAGCAGCTTACAGGGTAGTTCTTTTGAGACCCAGTACTTC. Its protein is CASSLQGSSFETQYF.

This chain joins TRBV30 and TRBJ2-7, with 9 bases that match TRBD1. Looked up from germline, CDR1 is GTSNPN and CDR2 is SVGIG (reference sequence). The CDR3 contains 13 residues. The junction had 4 bases not matched to a gene; V was cut back by 1 base and J by 6 bases. In nucleotides, the CDR3 is TGTGCCTGGAGTGGCGGACAGGGGTTCGAGCAGTACTTC. As protein: CAWSGGQGFEQYF.

This clone was seen just once. This chain joins TRBV7-8 and TRBJ1-5; TRBD1 is a possible D gene (5 bases). This CDR3 has 14 amino acids. Germline CDR1 reads SGHVS; CDR2 reads FQNEAQ. The V gene lost 5 bases and the J gene lost 2 bases, with 10 bases spanning the gap. The CDR3 region has the DNA TGTGCCAGCAGCGGTGGGGCGGGCAATCAGCCCCAGCATTTT. Its protein is CASSGGAGNQPQHF.

V usage is TRBV15 and J usage is TRBJ2-1; a possible D gene is TRBD2 (5 bases). The germline V and J ends were trimmed by 5 bases and 4 bases, with 18 bases remaining between them. The CDR3 is made up of 16 amino acids. Germline loops: CDR1 LNHNV, CDR2 YYDKDF (reference sequence). The CDR3 nucleotides read TGTGCCACCAGCGAAGGCGGGTTCGGGGAGTACAATGAGCAGTTCTTC. Protein product: CATSEGGFGEYNEQFF. The full variable domain, rest sourced from reference TRBV15 and TRBJ2-1, is DAMVIQNPRYQVTQFGKPVTLSCSQTLNHNVMYWYQQKSSQAPKLLFHYYDKDFNNEADTPDNFQSRRPNTSFCFLDIRSPGLGDTAMYLCATSEGGFGEYNEQFFGPGTRLTVL.

This clone has only one observation. V is TRBV10-3 and J is TRBJ2-1, with 13 bases aligning to TRBD2. Trimming cost V 4 bases and J 4 bases; bases outside gene matches: 1. The CDR3 has 15 amino acids. Looked up from germline, CDR1 is ENHRY and CDR2 is SYGVKD. The CDR3 sequence: CAISATSGRYNEQFF. Here the CDR3 DNA reads TGTGCCATCAGTGCGACTAGCGGGAGGTACAATGAGCAGTTCTTC.

This rearrangement joins TRBV2 to TRBJ2-2; D might be TRBD1 (6 bases). CDR1 is SNHLY, CDR2 FYNNEI, per germline. The CDR3 runs to 15 residues. V was trimmed by 8 bases and J by 0 bases, leaving 13 bases between them. CDR3 loop: CASGPGTPNTGELFF. The CDR3, as DNA: TGTGCCAGCGGCCCCGGGACACCGAACACCGGGGAGCTGTTTTTT.

V usage is TRBV28 and J usage is TRBJ2-7, with 8 bases matching TRBD2. Germline CDR1 MDHEN, CDR2 SYDVKM. The length of the CDR3 is 15 residues. V lost 11 bases and J lost 4; bases outside the gene matches: 16. CDR3 nucleotide sequence: TGTGCCGCTTGCCCCGCGGGGACTAGATTTTACGAGCAGTACTTC. Its protein product is CAACPAGTRFYEQYF.

The V gene is TRBV5-1, the J gene TRBJ2-3, with 7 nucleotides matching TRBD2. V lost 4 bases and J lost 3; bases outside the gene matches: 5. CDR3 length equals 14 residues. Germline V gene sequence: CDR1 SGHRS, CDR2 YFSETQ. The CDR3 here is CASSLGLPTDTQYF. The CDR3 nucleotides are TGCGCCAGCAGCCTGGGACTACCAACAGATACGCAGTATTTT. The variable domain in full, with the rest retrieved from reference TRBV5-1 and TRBJ2-3, is KAGVTQTPRYLIKTRGQQVTLSCSPISGHRSVSWYQQTPGQGLQFLFEYFSETQRNKGNFPGRFSGRQFSNSRSEMNVSTLELGDSALYLCASSLGLPTDTQYFGPGTRLTVL.

The genes are TRBV7-6 and TRBJ1-4, with D maybe TRBD1 (6 bases). Germline V lookup: CDR1 SGHVS, CDR2 FNYEAQ. The CDR3 is 17 residues long. V was cut by 1 base and J by 3 bases, with 15 bases left in between. CDR3 bases: TGTGCCAGCAGCTTAGTGCCCGCAGGGGCAGCTAATGAAAAACTGTTTTTT. Translation: CASSLVPAGAANEKLFF.

The chain recombines TRBV5-4 with TRBJ2-1; 9 nucleotides line up with TRBD2. V shed 3 bases and J 4 bases; nucleotides not matched to a gene: 20. The germline V gene has CDR1 SGHNT and CDR2 YYREEE (reference sequence). The CDR3 consists of 20 residues. CDR3 in amino acids: CASSSYGASGTGGGYNEQFF. The CDR3 DNA reads TGTGCCAGCAGCTCATACGGGGCTAGCGGGACCGGAGGAGGGTACAATGAGCAGTTCTTC.

This sequence joins TRBV5-1 and TRBJ2-1; the D gene is possibly TRBD2 (5 bases). This CDR3 has 14 amino acids. Germline V gives CDR1 SGHRS, CDR2 YFSETQ. V lost 2 bases and J lost 0, with 6 bases in between. The chain's CDR3 is CASSFRDSYNEQFF. In DNA, the CDR3 is TGCGCCAGCAGCTTCCGGGACTCCTACAATGAGCAGTTCTTC.

This chain's CDR3 is CASSSEIGSFF. As DNA, the CDR3 is TGTGCCAGCAGTTCGGAGATAGGCAGCTTCTTC. The chain couples TRBV28 to TRBJ2-1; D is unresolved. CDR3 length: 11 amino acids. V was trimmed by 4 bases and J by 16 bases, leaving 14 bases between them. Germline V gene lookup returns CDR1 MDHEN and CDR2 SYDVKM. Looking up the rest from reference TRBV28 and TRBJ2-1 gives the full variable domain: DVKVTQSSRYLVKRTGEKVFLECVQDMDHENMFWYRQDPGLGLRLIYFSYDVKMKEKGDIPEGYSVSREKKERFSLILESASTNQTSMYLCASSSEIGSFFGPGTRLTVL.

This clone has a single count. The chain joins TRBV5-1 to TRBJ2-2; D remains unclear. The V gene lost 1 base and the J gene lost 2 bases, with 15 bases spanning the gap. The CDR3 has 17 amino acids. Germline-derived CDR1 and CDR2 are SGHRS and YFSETQ. The CDR3 sequence: CASSLYGGRLNTGELFF. CDR3 DNA sequence: TGCGCCAGCAGCTTGTACGGTGGCAGGCTTAACACCGGGGAGCTGTTTTTT.

The genes are TRBV7-9 and TRBJ2-3; 9 positions agree with TRBD2. CDR1 SEHNR and CDR2 FQNEAQ come from the germline V gene (reference sequence). Losses at the gene ends were 7 bases for V and 2 bases for J; bases not matched to a gene: 7. This CDR3 spans 15 amino acids. Here the CDR3 DNA reads TGTGCCAGCAAGGCTAGCGGGACTTACACAGATACGCAGTATTTT. It is translated as CASKASGTYTDTQYF.

This chain links TRBV7-2 with TRBJ2-5; no clear D gene. The CDR3 extends over 16 amino acids. The germline CDR1 and CDR2 sequences are SGHTA and FQGNSA. Trimming took off 4 bases at V and 0 bases at J, with 15 bases between the two ends. The CDR3, as DNA: TGTGCCAGCAGCTCTTATCGACACCTGTACCAAGAGACCCAGTACTTC. Encoded protein: CASSSYRHLYQETQYF.

The chain recombines TRBV5-7 with TRBJ2-4, with D maybe TRBD1 (6 bases). TRBV5-7 is marked as an open reading frame, function uncertain. CDR3 length: 14 amino acids. V was clipped by 4 bases and J by 6 bases, with 14 bases between them. The CDR3 protein is CASSPSNRANIQYF. CDR3 DNA: TGTGCCAGCAGCCCCTCGAACAGGGCAAACATTCAGTACTTC.